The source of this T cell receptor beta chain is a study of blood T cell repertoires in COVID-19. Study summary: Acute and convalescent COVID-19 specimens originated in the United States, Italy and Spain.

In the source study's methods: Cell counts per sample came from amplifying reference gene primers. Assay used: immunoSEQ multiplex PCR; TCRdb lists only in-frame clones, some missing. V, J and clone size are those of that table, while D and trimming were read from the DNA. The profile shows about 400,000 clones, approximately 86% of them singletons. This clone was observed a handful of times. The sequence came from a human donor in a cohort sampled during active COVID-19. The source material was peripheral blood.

CDR3 sequence (DNA): TGTGCCAGCAGGCTAGCGCAAGATACGCAGTATTTT. It encodes CASRLAQDTQYF. The chain couples TRBV5-6 to TRBJ2-3, with TRBD2 as a possible D gene (6 bases). Germline V lookup: CDR1 SGHDT, CDR2 YYEEEE. This CDR3 has 12 residues. V lost 5 bases to trimming and J lost 5 bases, with 9 bases between them.